The 22 T cell receptor beta chains below all came from one sample that was sequenced in a study of OX40 agonist ivuxolimab in advanced cancers. Libraries were constructed by the immunoSEQ multiplex PCR assay. The immuneACCESS repertoire file appears here via TCRdb, limited to in-frame rearrangements. These files lack a portion of the clones; in checked studies, under half of the deficit traces to unresolved V genes, and the cause of the others is not known. For this sample the table gives approximately 69,000 clones, of which 80% to 90% were detected only once. In total, the top ten clones hold about 0.75% of the sample. Source: CD4+ or CD8+ T cells sorted from blood, taken in a trial of the OX40 agonist ivuxolimab. The receptors were sampled from an adult with an advanced solid tumor such as melanoma, head and neck, liver or kidney cancer.

The rearrangement joins TRBV4-1 to TRBJ2-3; tentatively, D is TRBD1 (6 bases). CDR1 MGHRA and CDR2 YSYEKL come from the germline V gene. Trimming shortened V by 0 bases and J by 6 bases, and 31 bases separated the two germline ends. This CDR3 spans 21 amino acids. The CDR3, as DNA: TGCGCCAGCAGCCAAGATCTGGGGAAACAGGGTTACATGGGAACGTCGGATACGCAGTATTTT. Residues: CASSQDLGKQGYMGTSDTQYF.

The V gene is TRBV2, the J gene TRBJ2-1; unclear D gene. The CDR3 is 14 amino acids. With 3 bases removed from V and 9 bases from J, the gap between germline ends came to 15 bases. Germline V gives CDR1 SNHLY, CDR2 FYNNEI. The CDR3 DNA sequence: TGTGCCAGCAGTGATAGTAATGGTGAGACTGAGCAGTTCTTC. This sequence encodes CASSDSNGETEQFF.

The V and J genes are TRBV11-2 and TRBJ2-1; D unresolved. Germline V gives CDR1 SGHAT, CDR2 FQNNGV. The CDR3 has 13 amino acids. The V and J ends lost 3 bases and 7 bases respectively, with 10 bases between them. CDR3: CASSLSVGNEQFF. The DNA of the CDR3 is TGTGCCAGCAGCTTGTCGGTGGGGAATGAGCAGTTCTTC.

The chain is built from TRBV7-8 and TRBJ1-3; D is unresolved. The CDR3 extends over 16 amino acids. CDR1 is SGHVS, CDR2 FQNEAQ, per germline. Deletions cut 1 base from V and 5 bases from J, with 15 bases between. For the CDR3, the DNA is TGTGCCAGCAGCTTAGAGGGTCAGTTAATAAGAAACACCATATATTTT. Amino acids: CASSLEGQLIRNTIYF.

As regards this clone: Germline is not matched at one junction end, which may reflect a read error. The chain joins TRBV29-1 to TRBJ2-3; no firm D call. The CDR3 extends over 13 amino acids. CDR1 and CDR2 (germline): SQVTM, ANQGSEA. The CDR3 nucleotides read TGCAGCGTTGAAGCACCTTTCCTCATGGACGACCAGTTT. As protein: CSVEAPFLMDDQF.

This clone was recorded only once. V gene TRBV18 combines with J gene TRBJ2-4; 9 nucleotides line up with TRBD1. After removal of 2 bases from V and 0 bases from J, the junction contained 5 bases not matched to a gene. The CDR3 has 17 residues. Per germline, CDR1 KGHSH and CDR2 LQKENI. As DNA, the CDR3 is TGTGCCAGCTCACCATGGGACAGGGCCCTAGCCAAAAACATTCAGTACTTC. Translation gives CASSPWDRALAKNIQYF.

This chain links TRBV6-6 with TRBJ2-7; no reliable D call. CDR1 is MNHNY, CDR2 SVGAGI, per germline (reference sequence). The CDR3 is made up of 12 amino acids. Trimming took 2 bases from V and 2 from J, leaving 4 bases between them. CDR3 protein: CASSYVAYEQYF. Written as DNA, the CDR3 is TGTGCCAGCAGTTACGTAGCCTACGAGCAGTACTTC.

This clone was counted a few times. One end of the junction is discordant with germline, which a read error may explain. The chain joins TRBV6-1 to TRBJ1-3; 7 bases are shared with TRBD1. The CDR3 length is 16 residues. Germline CDR1 and CDR2: MNHNS and SASEGT. This CDR3 is CASREAGTASGNTIYF. CDR3 nucleotides: TGTGCCAGCAGGGAAGCCGGGACAGCCTCTGGAAACACCATATATTTT.

The chain combines TRBV27 with TRBJ2-3, with 7 bases aligning to TRBD2. Germline lookup yields CDR1 MNHEY and CDR2 SMNVEV (reference sequence). The V segment lost 3 bases and the J segment 3 bases; nucleotides outside the gene matches: 3. CDR3 size: 14 residues. The CDR3 is CASSFLAATDTQYF. The DNA of the CDR3 is TGTGCCAGCAGTTTTCTAGCGGCAACAGATACGCAGTATTTT.

The chain combines TRBV18 with TRBJ1-1, with D possibly matching TRBD1 (5 bases). The V end was cut by 4 bases, the J end by 4 bases, with 22 bases between. Germline lookup yields CDR1 KGHSH and CDR2 LQKENI. The CDR3 extends over 17 amino acids. CDR3 nucleotide sequence: TGTGCCAGCTCACTTAACAATCGGCAGGGAGGGTCCACTGAAGCTTTCTTT. This gives the protein CASSLNNRQGGSTEAFF.

The chain joins TRBV7-2 to TRBJ2-5; TRBD1 agrees at 7 bases. The germline gives CDR1 SGHTA, CDR2 FQGNSA. V gave up 5 bases and J gave up 5 bases; unmatched junction bases: 17. The CDR3 is 17 residues long. This CDR3 is CASSPTGTAIWRETQYF. CDR3 sequence (DNA): TGTGCCAGCAGCCCTACCGGGACAGCAATTTGGAGGGAGACCCAGTACTTC. Full variable domain (outside the CDR3, taken from reference TRBV7-2 and TRBJ2-5): GAGVSQSPSNKVTEKGKDVELRCDPISGHTALYWYRQSLGQGLEFLIYFQGNSAPDKSGLPSDRFSAERTGGSVSTLTIQRTQQEDSAVYLCASSPTGTAIWRETQYFGPGTRLLVL.

The rearrangement uses TRBV6-6 and TRBJ2-5, with D possibly matching TRBD1 (5 bases). CDR1 is MNHNY and CDR2 is SVGAGI in the germline V gene (reference sequence). CDR3 size: 15 residues. V gave up 2 bases and J gave up 5 bases, with 15 bases separating them. The CDR3 DNA is TGTGCCAGCAGTTACGGGCAGGGTAAGGGGGAGACCCAGTACTTC. It encodes CASSYGQGKGETQYF.

The chain recombines TRBV30 with TRBJ2-2; weak D call: TRBD1 (6 bases). CDR1 and CDR2 from the germline V gene are GTSNPN and SVGIG (reference sequence). CDR3 length equals 13 residues. Trimming left V 4 bases short and J 4 bases short, with 10 bases between. The CDR3 nucleotides are TGTGCCTGGAAGGGACAACCCACCGGGGAGCTGTTTTTT. This gives the protein CAWKGQPTGELFF.

The V gene is TRBV20-1, the J gene TRBJ2-7, with 7 bases identical to TRBD1. Trimming cost V 7 bases and J 11 bases; bases outside gene matches: 11. Looked up from germline, CDR1 is DFQATT and CDR2 is SNEGSKA (reference sequence). The CDR3 loop spans 11 amino acids. The CDR3 sequence: CSGTGVLGEYF. CDR3 sequence (DNA): TGCAGTGGGACAGGCGTATTGGGGGAGTACTTC.

Only a few counts were recorded for this clone. The chain carries TRBV19 and TRBJ2-7, with D unclear. Germline-derived CDR1 and CDR2 are LNHDA and SQIVND (reference sequence). V lost 10 bases to trimming and J lost 5 bases, with 15 bases between them. The CDR3 spans 12 residues. The CDR3 nucleotides are TGTGCCACCCAAGACGAAACCCACGAGCAGTACTTC. Protein product: CATQDETHEQYF.

The chain combines TRBV9 with TRBJ2-5; no clear D gene. The CDR3 has 15 residues. V lost 0 bases, J lost 4 bases, and 13 bases lay in between. Germline loops: CDR1 SGDLS, CDR2 YYNGEE. CDR3 sequence (DNA): TGTGCCAGCAGCGTAGCCCCACTTTCGTCAGAGACCCAGTACTTC. Amino acids: CASSVAPLSSETQYF.

The chain joins TRBV18 to TRBJ1-3, with 8 nucleotides matching TRBD1. J gave up 0 bases and V 3 bases, and 4 bases lay outside the gene matches. Germline assignment: CDR1 KGHSH and CDR2 LQKENI. The CDR3 has 16 amino acids. This CDR3 reads CASSPAGTGSGNTIYF. As DNA, the CDR3 is TGTGCCAGCTCACCGGCCGGGACAGGCTCTGGAAACACCATATATTTT.

V is TRBV9 and J is TRBJ1-1, with D uncertain. CDR1 SGDLS and CDR2 YYNGEE come from the germline V gene. The V end lost 4 bases, the J end lost 3 bases, and 16 bases lay between the germline ends. This CDR3 region has 15 residues. The CDR3 reads CASSPASEGYTEAFF. DNA for the CDR3: TGTGCCAGCAGCCCCGCTAGTGAAGGCTACACTGAAGCTTTCTTT.

This sequence joins TRBV10-2 and TRBJ2-7, with D uncertain. The germline CDR1 and CDR2 sequences are WSHSY and SAAADI. The CDR3 consists of 15 residues. V dropped 0 bases and J dropped 0 bases, with 9 bases sitting between them. CDR3 DNA sequence: TGCGCCAGCAGTGAGTCGGAAGGTAGCTCCTACGAGCAGTACTTC. Its translation: CASSESEGSSYEQYF.

The CDR3 spells CASSSIAGGYNEQFF. The CDR3, as DNA: TGTGCCAGCAGCTCAATAGCGGGAGGGTACAATGAGCAGTTCTTC. The chain couples TRBV7-8 to TRBJ2-1; 11 bases map to TRBD2. The length of the CDR3 is 15 residues. Germline values: CDR1 SGHVS, CDR2 FQNEAQ. V trimming: 4 bases; J trimming: 4 bases; junction bases outside the gene matches: 3.

V usage is TRBV30 and J usage is TRBJ2-3; D not certain. The CDR3 is 14 amino acids. Germline V gives CDR1 GTSNPN, CDR2 SVGIG (reference sequence). The V end was cut by 0 bases, the J end by 2 bases, with 9 bases between. CDR3 residues: CAWSVGEPTDTQYF. In nucleotides, the CDR3 is TGTGCCTGGAGTGTAGGAGAGCCCACAGATACGCAGTATTTT.

V gene TRBV6-5 combines with J gene TRBJ1-2; 8 nucleotides agree with TRBD1. Germline lookup yields CDR1 MNHEY and CDR2 SVGAGI. This CDR3 has 15 amino acids. V dropped 5 bases and J dropped 4; count of bases not matched to a gene: 9. CDR3 sequence (DNA): TGTGCCAGCAGTCAGCAACGGGACAGGATCTATGGCTACACCTTC. It encodes CASSQQRDRIYGYTF.